This T cell receptor (beta chain) emerged from a study of post-analysis software for immune sequencing data. For this clonotype: The antigen remains undetermined. A single base separates this from a much larger clone, so it may be a read error.

The germline gives CDR1 LGHDT, CDR2 YNNKEL (reference sequence). CDR3 length: 14 amino acids. TCR beta cDNA libraries had unique molecular identifiers. Each CDR3 protein is one row after TCRdb ran MiXCR on the PCR reads. The table lists under 900,000 distinct CDR3 sequences, roughly 50% of them singletons. Findings of the study overall: The study found TRBV5-6, TRBV5-1 and TRBV20-1 among five TRBV segments more frequent in patients than controls. F measure showed strong co-clustering of same-batch samples.

The sequenced material came from blood. The origin of this receptor is a girl aged 5-17 years with multiple sclerosis. The J gene is TRBJ1-2, the V gene TRBV3-1; maybe TRBD1 (6 bases). CDR3 sequence (DNA): TGTGTCAGCAGCCAAGATCTAAACAGGGAAGACTACACCTTC. Its translation is CVSSQDLNREDYTF.